The entry that follows covers one T cell receptor (beta chain) sequence. The data were produced by immunoSEQ multiplex PCR, yet TCRdb's version contains in-frame clones alone and is incomplete. Among fewer than 700,000 clones, around 89% were seen once, and the ten largest hold about 0.01%. This sample is part of a study of shared T cell receptors in the human thymus. This CDR3 spans 13 amino acids. V was clipped by 2 bases and J by 3 bases, with 8 bases between them. CDR1 SGHTA and CDR2 FQGNSA come from the germline V gene. The same specimen was also included in a second study, on human thymus T cells. That study adds: Related research reported highly overlapping thymic repertoires among unrelated individuals.

This TCR derives from a boy under three years old with a congenital heart defect. The chain links TRBV7-2 to TRBJ2-7; D remains unclear. The sample taken for sequencing was thymocytes. The CDR3 protein is CASSLRVHYEQYF. In DNA, the CDR3 is TGTGCCAGCAGCTTAAGAGTCCACTACGAGCAGTACTTC.